This TCR beta chain is from a study of T cells in Graves' hyperthyroidism and ophthalmopathy. Looking at the study overall: Blood was drawn when the patient was first diagnosed and still untreated.

The CDR3 regions of TCR beta were amplified from RNA transcripts. HTBI primers drove first-round RT-PCR of the TCR CDR3. Using its own MiXCR run on the multiplex PCR reads, TCRdb lists one record per CDR3 protein. The table has about 580,000 distinct CDR3 sequences, over 11% seen once; the top ten hold roughly 5.5%. This clonotype appeared many times. Uncontrolled infection, other autoimmune disease, pregnancy or lactation barred patients from enrollment. The source of this sequence is a woman between 25 and 40 years old with Graves' hyperthyroidism that later progressed to Graves' ophthalmopathy. Specimen: blood.

The CDR3 sequence is CASGQGVRARNEQFF. CDR3 in DNA: TGTGCCAGCGGACAGGGGGTTCGGGCGCGCAATGAGCAGTTCTTC. The genes are TRBV27 and TRBJ2-1; 10 bases fit TRBD1. Germline V CDR1 and CDR2: MNHEY, SMNVEV (reference sequence). Unmatched junction bases numbered 10, after V lost 8 bases and J lost 6 bases. CDR3 length: 15 residues.